These 16 T cell receptor beta chains share one sample of origin, sequenced in a study of blood T cell repertoires in COVID-19. Assay: immunoSEQ multiplex PCR; the TCRdb copy retains only in-frame clones and omits some. The sample holds about 180,000 clones, 80% to 90% seen once. Specimen: peripheral blood. The receptors originated from a woman aged 45-65 years with acute or convalescent COVID-19.

This clone appeared a single time. The chain couples TRBV7-2 to TRBJ1-5; D unresolved. V was trimmed by 5 bases and J by 4 bases, leaving 15 bases between them. The CDR3 spans 15 residues. Germline lookup yields CDR1 SGHTA and CDR2 FQGNSA. CDR3 coding DNA: TGTGCCAGCAGCCCACCCGGTGGGCCTAATCAGCCCCAGCATTTT. This codes for CASSPPGGPNQPQHF.

The CDR3 DNA sequence: TGTGCCAGCAGCTTGGAAGGGAGAAGGGGCTACACCTTC. It is translated as CASSLEGRRGYTF. This chain connects TRBV5-6 to TRBJ1-2; D remains ambiguous. The V end was cut by 0 bases, the J end by 8 bases, with 11 bases between. From germline, CDR1 is SGHDT and CDR2 YYEEEE. CDR3 length: 13 amino acids.

The chain carries TRBV6-5 and TRBJ2-7, with 8 bases matching TRBD1. This CDR3 is 15 amino acids long. The germline V gene encodes CDR1 MNHEY and CDR2 SVGAGI. The V gene end was trimmed by 5 bases and the J gene end by 0 bases; junction bases not matched to a gene: 6. The CDR3, as DNA: TGTGCCAGCAGTCCGGGGACAGGAGCCTCCTACGAGCAGTACTTC. It is translated as CASSPGTGASYEQYF.

This clone was found once. This sequence joins TRBV6-2 or TRBV6-3 and TRBJ2-3; 7 bases agree with TRBD1. After removal of 5 bases from V and 4 bases from J, the junction contained 3 bases not matched to a gene. CDR3 length: 13 residues. CDR1 is MNHEY, CDR2 SVGEGT, per germline. The CDR3 DNA is TGTGCCAGCAGTCGACAGGGCCCAGATACGCAGTATTTT. This sequence encodes CASSRQGPDTQYF.

The chain is built from TRBV5-1 and TRBJ2-7; a possible D gene is TRBD2 (6 bases). The V end lost 2 bases, the J end lost 3 bases, and 12 bases lay between the germline ends. CDR3 size: 14 residues. Germline V gives CDR1 SGHRS, CDR2 YFSETQ. DNA for the CDR3: TGCGCCAGCAGCTTCGGGGGAAACTTCTACGAGCAGTACTTC. Translated, it gives CASSFGGNFYEQYF.

This clone has more than one count but fewer than ten. This rearrangement joins TRBV4-3 to TRBJ1-2; tentatively, D is TRBD1 (5 bases). Looked up from germline, CDR1 is LGHNA and CDR2 is YSLEER. CDR3 length: 15 residues. V was shortened by 2 bases and J by 4 bases, with 14 bases between the two germline ends. CDR3 DNA: TGCGCCAGCAGCCAAAGGACGGGGGATTTCTATGGCTACACCTTC. Translation: CASSQRTGDFYGYTF.

This clone was detected only once. This chain uses TRBV5-4 with TRBJ2-5; 7 nucleotides line up with TRBD2. Germline assignment: CDR1 SGHNT and CDR2 YYREEE (reference sequence). J was trimmed by 5 bases and V by 3 bases; bases with no gene match: 4. The CDR3 consists of 13 residues. DNA of the CDR3: TGTGCCAGCAGCTGGGAGGGCCGGGAGACCCAGTACTTC. Its protein product is CASSWEGRETQYF.

This clone was recorded once. The rearrangement joins TRBV7-8 to TRBJ2-7, with D possibly being TRBD1 (6 bases). Germline values: CDR1 SGHVS, CDR2 FQNEAQ. This CDR3 contains 16 residues. V lost 4 bases and J lost 2, with 18 bases in between. CDR3 nucleotides: TGTGCCAGCAGCTCCATAGCAGGGGACAACACCTACGAGCAGTACTTC. Amino acid sequence: CASSSIAGDNTYEQYF.

In this sample, this clone turned up a few times. V and J are TRBV5-4 and TRBJ2-7; D is ambiguous. This CDR3 has 15 amino acids. V dropped 0 bases and J dropped 6 bases, with 16 bases sitting between them. Germline-derived CDR1 and CDR2 are SGHNT and YYREEE (reference sequence). CDR3: CASSLELGPSGEQYF. The CDR3 coding sequence is TGTGCCAGCAGCTTGGAATTAGGCCCCTCGGGCGAGCAGTACTTC.

The chain employs TRBV27 and TRBJ2-1; a weak D match, TRBD1 (5 bases). Per germline, CDR1 MNHEY and CDR2 SMNVEV (reference sequence). V was clipped by 6 bases and J by 3 bases, with 18 bases between them. This CDR3 is built from 16 residues. CDR3: CASRGPSLGDYNEQFF. In DNA form, the CDR3 reads TGTGCCAGCAGAGGGCCCAGTCTAGGGGACTACAATGAGCAGTTCTTC.

The chain recombines TRBV10-3 with TRBJ2-5; weak D call: TRBD1 (5 bases). Germline CDR1 and CDR2: ENHRY and SYGVKD. The CDR3 has 17 amino acids. Trimming shortened V by 0 bases and J by 0 bases, and 14 bases separated the two germline ends. CDR3 nucleotide sequence: TGTGCCATCAGTGAGTCTTTAAGACAGCCGTACCAAGAGACCCAGTACTTC. This encodes CAISESLRQPYQETQYF.

V gene TRBV24-1 combines with J gene TRBJ1-5; no reliable D call. Germline V gives CDR1 KGHDR, CDR2 SFDVKD. V was trimmed by 3 bases and J by 6 bases, leaving 14 bases between them. This CDR3 has 15 amino acids. The CDR3 here is CATSDAVGGSQPQHF. The CDR3 region has the DNA TGTGCCACCAGTGATGCCGTTGGAGGTAGTCAGCCCCAGCATTTT.

V and J are TRBV29-1 and TRBJ2-7; D is perhaps TRBD1 (5 bases). V was pared by 5 bases and J by 2 bases, with 10 bases between. The CDR3 runs to 12 residues. Germline V gene sequence: CDR1 SQVTM, CDR2 ANQGSEA. The CDR3 region is CSVRPGTYEQYF. CDR3 DNA sequence: TGCAGCGTTAGACCAGGGACCTACGAGCAGTACTTC.

The rearrangement joins TRBV3-1 (or the pseudogene TRBV3-2) to TRBJ1-1; D may be TRBD1 (6 bases). CDR1 and CDR2 (germline): LGHDT, YNNKEL (reference sequence). Trimming stripped 0 bases from V and 10 bases from J, with 18 bases between. The CDR3 sequence is 15 residues long. CDR3 DNA sequence: TGTGCCAGCAGCCAAGACAGTGGCCAACAGGGTCGAGCTTTCTTT. Protein: CASSQDSGQQGRAFF.

The chain links TRBV9 to TRBJ2-3; 10 bases match TRBD2. CDR1 and CDR2 (germline): SGDLS, YYNGEE. CDR3 length: 16 amino acids. V was pared by 0 bases and J by 10 bases, with 11 bases of the junction left unmatched. DNA of the CDR3: TGTGCCAGCAGCGTAGACGCGAGCGGGGGGGCTCTGGCGCAGTATTTT. Amino acids: CASSVDASGGALAQYF.

J is TRBJ2-1 and V is TRBV27; D unclear. CDR1 MNHEY and CDR2 SMNVEV come from the germline V gene (reference sequence). This CDR3 has 12 amino acids. Trimming cost V 6 bases and J 9 bases, with 12 bases left between them. CDR3 protein: CASSLPPGEQFF. The CDR3 nucleotides read TGTGCCAGCAGCCTACCCCCTGGTGAGCAGTTCTTC.